This T cell receptor beta chain was recorded in a study of OX40 agonist ivuxolimab in advanced cancers. Study-level points and caveats: Fewer expanded clones were found on average in CD4+ than in CD8+ T cells. Antigen specificity remained undetermined for the expanded peripheral T cells.

With respect to this clone: Its antigen is still unknown.

Produced via immunoSEQ multiplex PCR; TCRdb's table is partial and in-frame only. The table has around 67,000 clones, 70% to 90% seen once. The V gene's germline CDR1 is SGHDT and CDR2 YYEEEE. Germline trimming cut 1 base from V and 10 bases from J; bases unmatched to any gene: 5. This CDR3 spans 14 amino acids. Sequenced material: CD4+ or CD8+ T cells sorted from blood, taken in a trial of the OX40 agonist ivuxolimab. The V call is TRBV5-6, the J call TRBJ1-6, with TRBD1 matching 7 bases. This receptor was identified in an adult with an advanced solid tumor such as melanoma, head and neck, liver or kidney cancer. The CDR3, as DNA: TGTGCCAGCAGCTTGCCGCAGGGGGGATCACCCCTCCACTTT. Amino acids: CASSLPQGGSPLHF. The full variable domain, with the rest looked up from reference TRBV5-6 and TRBJ1-6, is DAGVTQSPTHLIKTRGQQVTLRCSPKSGHDTVSWYQQALGQGPQFIFQYYEEEERQRGNFPDRFSGHQFPNYSSELNVNALLLGDSALYLCASSLPQGGSPLHFGNGTRLTVT.